This paragraph reports one T cell receptor (beta chain). Its antigen remains unidentified. These data come from a study of shared clonotypes between healthy human individuals. Study results and limitations: Rarefaction analysis demonstrated incomplete sorted-subset sequencing notwithstanding large depth.

Healthy and HIV-negative, the adult donors had no recent acute infections or vaccinations. Replicate sorted-subset PCRs were loaded with around 220 ng DNA, 31,000 or so T cell genomes. Profiled with immunoSEQ multiplex PCR; TCRdb holds only in-frame clones, not every one. The sample contains about 1 million clones, roughly 80% of which appear only once. Germline V CDR1 and CDR2: SGHTS, YDEGEE. V was shortened by 1 base and J by 1 base, with 11 bases between the two germline ends. The CDR3 totals 15 residues. The TCR was taken from a man aged 18 to 30 in good health. Sequenced material: memory CD4+ T cells sorted from blood. As for subset: CD45RA-negative fraction. The genes are TRBV5-8 and TRBJ1-2; D not certain. The CDR3 region is CASSLLGNHNYGYTF. CDR3 coding DNA: TGTGCCAGCAGCTTGTTGGGTAACCATAACTATGGCTACACCTTC.